Shown below are 8 T cell receptor beta chains from a single sample sequenced in a study of blood T cell repertoires in COVID-19. Method: immunoSEQ multiplex PCR; TCRdb's copy keeps in-frame clones and lacks some. Counted here are 210,000 or so clones, more than 80% occurring once; the ten biggest clones make up 8.5% to 12%. The sequenced material came from peripheral blood. The receptor set was obtained from a woman at least 80 years old with acute or convalescent COVID-19.

This clone was detected only once. The V gene is TRBV7-8, the J gene TRBJ2-5, with D perhaps matching TRBD1 (5 bases). The CDR3 contains 13 residues. Trimming shortened V by 1 base and J by 5 bases, and 8 bases separated the two germline ends. CDR1 is SGHVS and CDR2 is FQNEAQ in the germline V gene. The CDR3 region is CASSLETDETQYF. The DNA of the CDR3 is TGTGCCAGCAGCTTAGAGACAGACGAGACCCAGTACTTC.

V usage is TRBV11-2 and J usage is TRBJ1-2; D not certain. CDR3 length: 13 residues. Trimming removed 1 base at V and 4 bases at J, with 7 bases between. Germline V gene data show CDR1 as SGHAT and CDR2 as FQNNGV. The CDR3 sequence is CASSLAGGYGYTF. The CDR3 bases are TGTGCCAGCAGCTTAGCGGGTGGCTATGGCTACACCTTC.

The chain recombines TRBV4-2 with TRBJ1-2; 7 positions agree with TRBD1. Trimming at V came to 1 base and at J to 4 bases, leaving 6 bases not matched to a gene. This CDR3 is built from 15 residues. In germline, CDR1 is LGHNA, CDR2 YNFKEQ. The CDR3 region is CASSQAPDRVYGYTF. DNA for the CDR3: TGTGCCAGCAGCCAAGCCCCCGACAGGGTCTATGGCTACACCTTC.

The genes are TRBV4-1 and TRBJ2-7, with D possibly being TRBD2 (5 bases). The germline V and J ends were trimmed by 3 bases and 7 bases, with 10 bases remaining between them. The V gene's germline CDR1 is MGHRA and CDR2 YSYEKL. This CDR3 comprises 12 residues. The CDR3 sequence is CASSHVRGEQYF. CDR3 nucleotides: TGCGCCAGCAGCCATGTCCGAGGGGAGCAGTACTTC.

The V gene is TRBV5-5, the J gene TRBJ2-2, with 9 positions matching TRBD2. The V gene's germline CDR1 is SGHKS and CDR2 YYEKEE (reference sequence). The CDR3 has 16 residues. J gave up 5 bases and V 4 bases, and 9 bases lay outside the gene matches. The CDR3 DNA reads TGTGCCAGCAGCCTTTCGACTAGCGGAGGGACCGGGGAGCTGTTTTTT. As protein: CASSLSTSGGTGELFF.

The chain recombines TRBV3-1 (or the pseudogene TRBV3-2) with TRBJ2-7; D perhaps matches TRBD1 (6 bases). Germline V gives CDR1 LGHDT, CDR2 YNNKEL (reference sequence). The V end was cut by 2 bases, the J end by 1 base, with 18 bases between. CDR3 size: 17 residues. For the CDR3, the DNA is TGTGCCAGCAGCCAACCGGGGTTGCAGGACAGATCCTACGAGCAGTACTTC. It translates to CASSQPGLQDRSYEQYF.

The chain combines TRBV29-1 with TRBJ2-2; 11 positions match TRBD1. The CDR3 is 13 amino acids. The V gene's germline CDR1 is SQVTM and CDR2 ANQGSEA. Trimming cost V 7 bases and J 3 bases; bases outside gene matches: 1. The CDR3 loop reads CSGGQGDTGELFF. CDR3 in DNA: TGCAGCGGGGGACAGGGGGACACCGGGGAGCTGTTTTTT.

The chain carries TRBV6-6 and TRBJ1-1; 9 bases are shared with TRBD1. V trimming: 5 bases; J trimming: 1 base; junction bases outside the gene matches: 5. CDR1 is MNHNY and CDR2 is SVGAGI in the germline V gene (reference sequence). The CDR3 length is 15 residues. The CDR3, as DNA: TGTGCCAGCAGTGGCTTGGACAGGGGGAACACTGAAGCTTTCTTT. Residues: CASSGLDRGNTEAFF.